This T cell receptor (beta chain) was observed in a study of molecular identifiers for immune sequencing clone quantification. V was trimmed by 0 bases and J by 0 bases, leaving 15 bases between them. The CDR3 is 17 residues long. The germline gives CDR1 MNHEY, CDR2 SVGEGT. Naive CD8 T cells were sorted as CD8+CD4-CCR7+CD45RA+. TCRdb called the PCR reads again in MiXCR, with one record for every CDR3 protein. The sample carries hundreds of thousands of distinct CDR3 sequences, about a fifth recorded once. This clonotype was observed a few times. The antigen remains undetermined. The study's findings and limits: For effector cells, clones above 20 RNA copies held over 99% of molecules; for naive cells, under 1%.

The V call is TRBV6-2 or TRBV6-3, the J call TRBJ2-7; no clear D. The source material was naive CD8+ T cells from blood, with Jurkat cell RNA spiked in. The subset here: FACS-sorted CD8+CD4-CCR7+CD45RA+ naive T cells. The sequence was collected from a human donor in good health. Some libraries in this study had Jurkat cell RNA spiked in. The CDR3 reads CASSYSRLGSLSYEQYF. In DNA, the CDR3 is TGTGCCAGCAGTTACTCGAGGCTTGGATCACTCTCCTACGAGCAGTACTTC.